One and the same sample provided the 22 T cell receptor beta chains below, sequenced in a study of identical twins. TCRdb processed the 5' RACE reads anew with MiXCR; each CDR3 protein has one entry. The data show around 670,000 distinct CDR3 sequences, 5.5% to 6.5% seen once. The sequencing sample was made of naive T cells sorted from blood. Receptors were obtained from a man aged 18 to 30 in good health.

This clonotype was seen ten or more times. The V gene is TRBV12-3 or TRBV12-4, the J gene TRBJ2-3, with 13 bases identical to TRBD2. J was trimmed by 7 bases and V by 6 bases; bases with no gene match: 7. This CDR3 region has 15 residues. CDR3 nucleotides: TGTGCCAGCAGCTGGACTAGCGGGAGTCTAAATACGCAGTATTTT. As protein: CASSWTSGSLNTQYF.

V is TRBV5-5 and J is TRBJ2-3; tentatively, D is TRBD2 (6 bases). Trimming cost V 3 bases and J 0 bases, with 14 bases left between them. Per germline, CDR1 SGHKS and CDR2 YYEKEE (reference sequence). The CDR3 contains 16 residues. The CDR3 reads CASSSGLLDSTDTQYF. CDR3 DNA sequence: TGTGCCAGCAGCTCCGGACTACTCGATAGCACAGATACGCAGTATTTT.

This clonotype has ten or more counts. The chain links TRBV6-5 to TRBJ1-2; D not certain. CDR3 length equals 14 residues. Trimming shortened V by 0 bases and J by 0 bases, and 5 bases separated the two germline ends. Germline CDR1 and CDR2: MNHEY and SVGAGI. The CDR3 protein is CASSYSGSNYGYTF. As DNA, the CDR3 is TGTGCCAGCAGTTACTCCGGGTCTAACTATGGCTACACCTTC.

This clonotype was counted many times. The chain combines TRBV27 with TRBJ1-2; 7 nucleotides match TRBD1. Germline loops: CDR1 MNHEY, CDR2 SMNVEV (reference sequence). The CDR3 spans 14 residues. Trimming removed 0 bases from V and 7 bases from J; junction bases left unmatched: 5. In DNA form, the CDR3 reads TGTGCCAGCAGTTTATCACAGGGGCAAAGTGGCTACACCTTC. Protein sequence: CASSLSQGQSGYTF.

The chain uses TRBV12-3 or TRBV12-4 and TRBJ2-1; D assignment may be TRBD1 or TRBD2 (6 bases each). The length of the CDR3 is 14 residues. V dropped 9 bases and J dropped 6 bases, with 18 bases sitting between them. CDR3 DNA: TGTGCCAGTCAGGGGCTAGCGAGGAGCAATGAGCAGTTCTTC. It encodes CASQGLARSNEQFF.

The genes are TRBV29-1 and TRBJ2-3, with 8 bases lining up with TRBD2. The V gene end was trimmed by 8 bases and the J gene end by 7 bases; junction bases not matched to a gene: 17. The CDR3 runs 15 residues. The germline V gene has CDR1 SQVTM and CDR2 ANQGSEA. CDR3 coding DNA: TGCAGCTTAGAGTTGGGGAGCCTAGCGGGCCATACGCAGTATTTT. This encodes CSLELGSLAGHTQYF.

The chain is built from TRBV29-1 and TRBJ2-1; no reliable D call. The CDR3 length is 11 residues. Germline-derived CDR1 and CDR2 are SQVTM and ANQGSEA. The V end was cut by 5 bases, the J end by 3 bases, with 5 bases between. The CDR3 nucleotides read TGCAGCGTTATGGACTACAATGAGCAGTTCTTC. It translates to CSVMDYNEQFF.

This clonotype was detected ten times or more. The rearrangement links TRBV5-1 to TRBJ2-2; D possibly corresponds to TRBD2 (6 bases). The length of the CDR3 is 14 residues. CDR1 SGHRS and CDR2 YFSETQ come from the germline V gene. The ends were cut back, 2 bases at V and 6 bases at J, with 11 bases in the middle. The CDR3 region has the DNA TGCGCCAGCAGCTTCGGAGGGGCGGCCGGGGAGCTGTTTTTT. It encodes CASSFGGAAGELFF.

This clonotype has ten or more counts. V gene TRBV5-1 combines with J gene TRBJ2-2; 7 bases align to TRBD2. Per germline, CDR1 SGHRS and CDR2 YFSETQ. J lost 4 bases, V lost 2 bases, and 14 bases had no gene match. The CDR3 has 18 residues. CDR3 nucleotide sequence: TGCGCCAGCAGCTTTCCCGCTACGGGACTACATTCCACCGGGGAGCTGTTTTTT. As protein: CASSFPATGLHSTGELFF.

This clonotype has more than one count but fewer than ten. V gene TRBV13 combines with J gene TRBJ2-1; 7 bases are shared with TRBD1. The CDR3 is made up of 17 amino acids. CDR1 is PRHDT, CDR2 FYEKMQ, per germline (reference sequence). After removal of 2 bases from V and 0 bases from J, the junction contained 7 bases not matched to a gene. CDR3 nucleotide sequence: TGTGCCAGCAGCTTAAATCAGGGGGAACTCTCCTACAATGAGCAGTTCTTC. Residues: CASSLNQGELSYNEQFF. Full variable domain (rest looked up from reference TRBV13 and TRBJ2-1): AAGVIQSPRHLIKEKRETATLKCYPIPRHDTVYWYQQGPGQDPQFLISFYEKMQSDKGSIPDRFSAQQFSDYHSELNMSSLELGDSALYFCASSLNQGELSYNEQFFGPGTRLTVL.

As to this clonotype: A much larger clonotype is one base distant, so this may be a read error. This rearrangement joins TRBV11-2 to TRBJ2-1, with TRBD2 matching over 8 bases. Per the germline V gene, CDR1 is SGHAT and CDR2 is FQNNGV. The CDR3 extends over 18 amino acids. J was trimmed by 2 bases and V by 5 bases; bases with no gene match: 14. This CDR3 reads CASSKQAGENKPYNEQFF. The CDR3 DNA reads TGTGCCAGCAGCAAACAAGCGGGAGAGAATAAACCCTACAATGAGCAGTTCTTC.

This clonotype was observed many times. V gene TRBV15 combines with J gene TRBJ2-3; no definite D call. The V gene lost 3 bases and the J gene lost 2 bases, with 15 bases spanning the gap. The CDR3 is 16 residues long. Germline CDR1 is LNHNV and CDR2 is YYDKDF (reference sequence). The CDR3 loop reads CATSSGTVADTDTQYF. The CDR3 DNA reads TGTGCCACCAGCAGTGGTACGGTTGCCGACACAGATACGCAGTATTTT.

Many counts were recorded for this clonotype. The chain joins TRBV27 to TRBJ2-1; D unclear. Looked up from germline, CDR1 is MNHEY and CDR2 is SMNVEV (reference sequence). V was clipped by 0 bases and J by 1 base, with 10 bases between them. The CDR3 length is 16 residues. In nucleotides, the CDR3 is TGTGCCAGCAGTTTATCGTGGTTAGCTTCCTACAATGAGCAGTTCTTC. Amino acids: CASSLSWLASYNEQFF.

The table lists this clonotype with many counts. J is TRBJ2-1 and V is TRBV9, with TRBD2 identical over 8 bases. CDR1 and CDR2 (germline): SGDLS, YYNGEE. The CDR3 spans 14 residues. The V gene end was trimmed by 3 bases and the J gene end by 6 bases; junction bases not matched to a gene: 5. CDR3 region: CASSGGLAPNEQFF. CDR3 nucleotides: TGTGCCAGCAGCGGAGGACTAGCCCCCAATGAGCAGTTCTTC.

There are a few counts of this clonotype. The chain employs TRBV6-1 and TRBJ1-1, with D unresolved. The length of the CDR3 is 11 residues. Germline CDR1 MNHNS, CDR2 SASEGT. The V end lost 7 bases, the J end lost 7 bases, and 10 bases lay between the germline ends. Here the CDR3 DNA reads TGTGCCAGCACGGTGGGCATTGAAGCTTTCTTT. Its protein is CASTVGIEAFF.

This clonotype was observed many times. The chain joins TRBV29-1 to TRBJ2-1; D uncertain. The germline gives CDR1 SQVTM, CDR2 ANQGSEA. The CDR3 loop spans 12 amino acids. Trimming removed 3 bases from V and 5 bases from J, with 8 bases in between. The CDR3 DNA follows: TGCAGCGTTGAGTTTGTGGACAATGAGCAGTTCTTC. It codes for CSVEFVDNEQFF.

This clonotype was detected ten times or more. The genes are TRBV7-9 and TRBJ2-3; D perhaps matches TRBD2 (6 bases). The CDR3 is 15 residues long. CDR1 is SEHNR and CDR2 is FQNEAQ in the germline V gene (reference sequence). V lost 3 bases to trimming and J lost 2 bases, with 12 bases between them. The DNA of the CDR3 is TGTGCCAGCAGCTTCAACGGACTATTCACAGATACGCAGTATTTT. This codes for CASSFNGLFTDTQYF.

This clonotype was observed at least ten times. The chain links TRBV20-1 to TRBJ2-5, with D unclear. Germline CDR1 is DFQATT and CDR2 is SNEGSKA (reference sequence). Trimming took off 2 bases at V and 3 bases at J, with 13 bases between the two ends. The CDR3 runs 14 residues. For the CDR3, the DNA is TGCAGTGCTAGAAGCTTGGAACTTGAAGAGACCCAGTACTTC. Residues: CSARSLELEETQYF.

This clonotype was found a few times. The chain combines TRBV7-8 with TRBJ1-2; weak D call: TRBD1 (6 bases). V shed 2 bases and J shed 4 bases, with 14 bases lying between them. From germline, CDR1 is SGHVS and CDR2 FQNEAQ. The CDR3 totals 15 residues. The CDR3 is CASSLSQGLGYGYTF. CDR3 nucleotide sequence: TGTGCCAGCAGCTTAAGTCAGGGGCTGGGCTATGGCTACACCTTC. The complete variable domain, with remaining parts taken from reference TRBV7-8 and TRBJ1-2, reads GAGVSQSPRYKVAKRGQDVALRCDPISGHVSLFWYQQALGQGPEFLTYFQNEAQLDKSGLPSDRFFAERPEGSVSTLKIQRTQQEDSAVYLCASSLSQGLGYGYTFGSGTRLTVV.

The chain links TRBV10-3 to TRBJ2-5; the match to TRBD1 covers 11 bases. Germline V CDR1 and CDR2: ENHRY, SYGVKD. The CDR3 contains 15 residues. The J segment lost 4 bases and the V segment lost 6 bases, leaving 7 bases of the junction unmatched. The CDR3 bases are TGTGCCATCAGACCGGACAGGGGGCTTGGAGAGACCCAGTACTTC. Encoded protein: CAIRPDRGLGETQYF.

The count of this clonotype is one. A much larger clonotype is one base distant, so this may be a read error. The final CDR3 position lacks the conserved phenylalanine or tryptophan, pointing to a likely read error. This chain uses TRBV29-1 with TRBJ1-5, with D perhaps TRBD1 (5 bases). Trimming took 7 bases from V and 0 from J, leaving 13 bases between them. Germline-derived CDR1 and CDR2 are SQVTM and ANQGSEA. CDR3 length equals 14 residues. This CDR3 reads CSASTALSNQPQHS. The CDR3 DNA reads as TGCAGCGCGTCGACAGCCCTTAGCAATCAGCCCCAGCATTCT.

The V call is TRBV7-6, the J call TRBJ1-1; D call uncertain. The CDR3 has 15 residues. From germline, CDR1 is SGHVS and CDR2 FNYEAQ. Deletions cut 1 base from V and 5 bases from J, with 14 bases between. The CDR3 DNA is TGTGCCAGCAGCTTAGACAGTCTAATAGGGACTGAAGCTTTCTTT. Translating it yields CASSLDSLIGTEAFF.